These 24 T cell receptor beta chains came from one sample sequenced in a study of T cells in localized non-small cell lung cancer. Profiled with immunoSEQ multiplex PCR; TCRdb holds only in-frame clones, not every one. The top ten hold about 9.9% of the sample, which has approximately 4,000 clones, roughly 32% seen once. Sequencing used normal lung tissue next to the tumor, obtained before any cancer treatment. Every receptor here comes from a male donor older than 55 with stage III lung adenocarcinoma.

The rearrangement joins TRBV11-3 to TRBJ2-5; 11 bases are a match to TRBD1. V lost 5 bases, J lost 7 bases, and 6 bases stayed unmatched. The CDR3 is made up of 14 amino acids. The germline V gene encodes CDR1 SGHNT and CDR2 YENEEA. CDR3 sequence (DNA): TGTGCCAGCAGCCCCCGGACAGGGGGCGGGACCCAGTACTTC. Protein: CASSPRTGGGTQYF.

The V call is TRBV19, the J call TRBJ2-1; 10 positions match TRBD2. The CDR3 totals 17 residues. CDR1 is LNHDA and CDR2 is SQIVND in the germline V gene (reference sequence). Trimming removed 2 bases from V and 7 bases from J; junction bases left unmatched: 11. CDR3 protein: CASSIIAGGIGPNEQFF. The CDR3 DNA reads as TGTGCCAGTAGTATAATAGCGGGAGGCATAGGGCCTAATGAGCAGTTCTTC.

This clone was observed a handful of times. The rearrangement joins TRBV11-3 to TRBJ2-7, with 7 bases lining up with TRBD1. V was clipped by 3 bases and J by 1 base; unmatched bases: 9. Germline V gene data show CDR1 as SGHNT and CDR2 as YENEEA. The CDR3 extends over 16 amino acids. The CDR3 is CASSLTLGTESYEQYF. The CDR3 DNA follows: TGTGCCAGCAGCTTGACCCTTGGGACAGAATCCTACGAGCAGTACTTC.

J is TRBJ2-7 and V is TRBV5-1; maybe TRBD2 (5 bases). Germline CDR1 reads SGHRS; CDR2 reads YFSETQ. The ends were cut back, 3 bases at V and 1 base at J, with 11 bases in the middle. The CDR3 is 14 amino acids. CDR3 protein: CASSSFPGSYEQYF. CDR3 bases: TGCGCCAGCAGCTCGTTTCCGGGGTCCTACGAGCAGTACTTC.

A few counts support this clone. This sequence joins TRBV6-7 and TRBJ2-5; no definite D call. TRBV6-7 is classed as an ORF, of uncertain function. The CDR3 covers 11 residues. Deletions cut 2 bases from V and 4 bases from J, with 2 bases between. The CDR3 DNA reads as TGTGCCAGCAGTTACGGAGAGACCCAGTACTTC. Its protein is CASSYGETQYF.

The rearrangement joins TRBV11-3 to TRBJ2-1; possibly TRBD1 for D (6 bases). This CDR3 has 15 residues. Trimming stripped 3 bases from V and 7 bases from J, with 16 bases between. Germline loops: CDR1 SGHNT, CDR2 YENEEA. The CDR3 is CASSLGWTEANEQFF. The CDR3 coding sequence is TGTGCCAGCAGCTTGGGGTGGACAGAGGCGAATGAGCAGTTCTTC.

The chain links TRBV15 to TRBJ1-2, with 8 bases aligning to TRBD1. Trimming cost V 3 bases and J 3 bases; bases outside gene matches: 12. The CDR3 is 17 residues long. From germline, CDR1 is LNHNV and CDR2 YYDKDF (reference sequence). CDR3 coding DNA: TGTGCCACCAGCAGGAGGAGGCAGGGGGCGGAATACTATGGCTACACCTTC. This sequence encodes CATSRRRQGAEYYGYTF.

This clone was seen a handful of times. This CDR3 is CASTPDRVDGQPQHF. As DNA, the CDR3 is TGTGCCAGCACCCCGGACAGGGTGGATGGGCAGCCCCAGCATTTT. The chain uses TRBV11-3 and TRBJ1-5; 8 nucleotides line up with TRBD1. Germline assignment: CDR1 SGHNT and CDR2 YENEEA. The CDR3 extends over 15 amino acids. The V gene end was trimmed by 7 bases and the J gene end by 7 bases; junction bases not matched to a gene: 12.

This clone turned up a few times. The rearrangement uses TRBV11-3 and TRBJ2-1, with 8 bases aligning to TRBD2. V trimming: 5 bases; J trimming: 6 bases; junction bases outside the gene matches: 9. CDR1 and CDR2 (germline): SGHNT, YENEEA. The CDR3 loop spans 15 amino acids. The CDR3 reads CASSLNGREANEQFF. For the CDR3, the DNA is TGTGCCAGCAGCCTAAACGGGAGGGAGGCCAATGAGCAGTTCTTC.

This clone has only a few counts. The chain combines TRBV18 with TRBJ2-5, with 7 bases fitting TRBD1. The length of the CDR3 is 15 residues. J lost 5 bases, V lost 5 bases, and 11 bases had no gene match. Germline V CDR1 and CDR2: KGHSH, LQKENI. This CDR3 reads CASSSLDRKGETQYF. For the CDR3, the DNA is TGTGCCAGCTCATCCCTGGACAGGAAGGGGGAGACCCAGTACTTC. The whole variable domain, filled in from reference TRBV18 and TRBJ2-5, reads NAGVMQNPRHLVRRRGQEARLRCSPMKGHSHVYWYRQLPEEGLKFMVYLQKENIIDESGMPKERFSAEFPKEGPSILRIQQVVRGDSAAYFCASSSLDRKGETQYFGPGTRLLVL.

V gene TRBV10-2 combines with J gene TRBJ1-4, with 10 nucleotides matching TRBD1. Germline CDR1 reads WSHSY; CDR2 reads SAAADI. Trimming removed 0 bases from V and 8 bases from J; junction bases left unmatched: 3. This CDR3 contains 15 residues. For the CDR3, the DNA is TGCGCCAGCAGTGAGTCGACAGGGGGCAGCGAAAAACTGTTTTTT. Amino acids: CASSESTGGSEKLFF.

This clone appeared a few times. The gene calls are TRBV11-3 and TRBJ1-1; the D gene is possibly TRBD1 (5 bases). This CDR3 region has 14 residues. Germline V gives CDR1 SGHNT, CDR2 YENEEA. V dropped 5 bases and J dropped 1 base, with 11 bases sitting between them. The CDR3, as DNA: TGTGCCAGCAGCCTTCAGGGAAAGAACACTGAAGCTTTCTTT. It is translated as CASSLQGKNTEAFF.

This clone occurred a few times. The chain employs TRBV11-3 and TRBJ1-1, with a tentative D call TRBD1 (6 bases). Germline CDR1 and CDR2: SGHNT and YENEEA. This CDR3 region has 14 residues. V lost 5 bases, J lost 4 bases, and 14 bases lay in between. The CDR3 reads CASSLDSQRTEAFF. The CDR3 DNA follows: TGTGCCAGCAGCCTGGACAGTCAACGCACTGAAGCTTTCTTT.

This clone was picked up a small number of times. J is TRBJ2-3 and V is TRBV2, with D hard to call. Trimming removed 6 bases at V and 9 bases at J, with 16 bases between. The germline gives CDR1 SNHLY, CDR2 FYNNEI. This CDR3 comprises 13 residues. The CDR3 region is CASSPGPVGTQYF. Here the CDR3 DNA reads TGTGCCAGCAGCCCCGGGCCCGTGGGGACGCAGTATTTT.

This clone was recorded a few times. The chain employs TRBV28 and TRBJ1-1; no clear D gene. Germline V gene lookup returns CDR1 MDHEN and CDR2 SYDVKM. This CDR3 spans 14 amino acids. With 5 bases removed from V and 1 base from J, the gap between germline ends came to 11 bases. This chain's CDR3 is CASSPVPGNTEAFF. The CDR3 nucleotides are TGTGCCAGCAGTCCCGTACCGGGGAACACTGAAGCTTTCTTT.

CDR3 amino acids: CASSQWAQANEKLFF. CDR3 bases: TGTGCCAGCAGCCAATGGGCGCAAGCTAATGAAAAACTGTTTTTT. The J gene is TRBJ1-4, the V gene TRBV16; D not certain. CDR3 length equals 15 residues. Germline V gene lookup returns CDR1 KGHSY and CDR2 FQNENV. Trimming stripped 1 base from V and 3 bases from J, with 9 bases between.

The gene calls are TRBV30 and TRBJ1-5; TRBD1 is a possible D gene (5 bases). CDR1 GTSNPN and CDR2 SVGIG come from the germline V gene (reference sequence). Deletions cut 1 base from V and 6 bases from J, with 13 bases between. The CDR3 runs to 14 residues. As DNA, the CDR3 is TGTGCCTGGAGTGGCGGCAGGGCGGCTCAGCCCCAGCATTTT. Protein: CAWSGGRAAQPQHF.

The sample holds a few counts of this clone. The rearrangement uses TRBV6-8 and TRBJ1-1; TRBD1 is a possible D gene (5 bases). The CDR3 has 17 amino acids. Germline assignment: CDR1 MNHGY and CDR2 SAAAGT. Trimming shortened V by 1 base and J by 1 base, and 16 bases separated the two germline ends. CDR3 DNA: TGTGCCAGCAGTTACTTGGTAGGGGATCCTGGGAACACTGAAGCTTTCTTT. Amino acid sequence: CASSYLVGDPGNTEAFF.

The chain is built from TRBV11-3 and TRBJ2-3; D ambiguous. The CDR3 totals 14 residues. Germline assignment: CDR1 SGHNT and CDR2 YENEEA. V was pared by 3 bases and J by 2 bases, with 9 bases between. The CDR3 loop is CASSFIKATDTQYF. The CDR3 region has the DNA TGTGCCAGCAGCTTTATTAAGGCCACAGATACGCAGTATTTT. Full variable domain (outside the CDR3, taken from reference TRBV11-3 and TRBJ2-3): EAGVVQSPRYKIIEKKQPVAFWCNPISGHNTLYWYLQNLGQGPELLIRYENEEAVDDSQLPKDRFSAERLKGVDSTLKIQPAELGDSAVYLCASSFIKATDTQYFGPGTRLTVL.

In the case of this clone: The same CDR3 can be traced to other DNA sequences in this sample. The chain joins TRBV15 to TRBJ2-5, with D tentatively TRBD1 or TRBD2 (6 bases each). CDR1 is LNHNV and CDR2 is YYDKDF in the germline V gene (reference sequence). V lost 0 bases and J lost 2, with 13 bases in between. The CDR3 runs 16 residues. CDR3 in amino acids: CATSREGGTGQETQYF. The CDR3 DNA sequence: TGTGCCACCAGCAGAGAAGGGGGGACTGGACAAGAGACCCAGTACTTC.

The rearrangement joins TRBV28 to TRBJ1-2; D is perhaps TRBD1 (5 bases). This CDR3 comprises 13 residues. The germline V gene has CDR1 MDHEN and CDR2 SYDVKM. The V and J ends lost 3 bases and 4 bases respectively, with 9 bases between them. CDR3 DNA sequence: TGTGCCAGCAGTTTTTTGGGGACCTATGGCTACACCTTC. This encodes CASSFLGTYGYTF.

The chain carries TRBV9 and TRBJ2-3; 8 bases map to TRBD2. Germline V lookup: CDR1 SGDLS, CDR2 YYNGEE. V was pared by 6 bases and J by 7 bases, with 7 bases of the junction left unmatched. The CDR3 length is 13 residues. CDR3 coding DNA: TGTGCCAGCAAGGCTAGCGGGCCTCATACGCAGTATTTT. Translating gives CASKASGPHTQYF.

This sequence joins TRBV19 and TRBJ2-1; TRBD2 might be the D (6 bases). Germline assignment: CDR1 LNHDA and CDR2 SQIVND (reference sequence). V was cut by 4 bases and J by 1 base, with 11 bases left in between. This CDR3 has 15 residues. The CDR3 DNA follows: TGTGCCAGTAGTAAACTAGCCGTTTCCTACAATGAGCAGTTCTTC. This sequence encodes CASSKLAVSYNEQFF.

V and J are TRBV29-1 and TRBJ1-5; D uncertain. V gave up 6 bases and J gave up 6 bases, with 15 bases separating them. CDR1 and CDR2 from the germline V gene are SQVTM and ANQGSEA. The CDR3 covers 13 residues. The CDR3 coding sequence is TGCAGCGTGAGAGGTAGGGTTGGTCAGCCCCAGCATTTT. Amino acids: CSVRGRVGQPQHF.